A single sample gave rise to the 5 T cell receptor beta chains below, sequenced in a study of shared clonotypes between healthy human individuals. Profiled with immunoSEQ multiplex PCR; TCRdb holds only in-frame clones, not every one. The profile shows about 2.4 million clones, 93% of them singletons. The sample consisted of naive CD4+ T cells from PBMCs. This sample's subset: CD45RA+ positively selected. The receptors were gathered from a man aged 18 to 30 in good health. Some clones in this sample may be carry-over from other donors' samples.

The CDR3 loop reads CASSLLAGPTGELFF. The CDR3 bases are TGTGCCAGCAGCTTGCTAGCGGGTCCCACCGGGGAGCTGTTTTTT. The V call is TRBV7-3, the J call TRBJ2-2; 8 positions agree with TRBD2. Germline-derived CDR1 and CDR2 are SGHTA and FQGTGA. V shed 3 bases, J shed 4 bases, and the junction held 4 bases outside the gene matches. The CDR3 is 15 amino acids.

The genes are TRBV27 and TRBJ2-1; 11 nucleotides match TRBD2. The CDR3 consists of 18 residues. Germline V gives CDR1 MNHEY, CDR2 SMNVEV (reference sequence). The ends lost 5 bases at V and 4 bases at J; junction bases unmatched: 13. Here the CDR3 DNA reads TGTGCCAGCAGTCAGCGGCTAGCGGGAGGCTCCCCTTACAATGAGCAGTTCTTC. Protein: CASSQRLAGGSPYNEQFF.

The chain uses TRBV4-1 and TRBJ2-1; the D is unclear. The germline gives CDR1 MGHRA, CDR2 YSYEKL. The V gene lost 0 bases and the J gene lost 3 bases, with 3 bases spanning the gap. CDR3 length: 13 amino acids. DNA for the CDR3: TGCGCCAGCAGCCAAGATGGCTACAATGAGCAGTTCTTC. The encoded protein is CASSQDGYNEQFF.

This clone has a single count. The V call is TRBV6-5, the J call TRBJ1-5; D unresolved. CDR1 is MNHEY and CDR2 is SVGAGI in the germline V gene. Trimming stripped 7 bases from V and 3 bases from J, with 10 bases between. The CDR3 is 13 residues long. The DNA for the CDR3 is TGTGCCAGCACCCCATCAAACAATCAGCCCCAGCATTTT. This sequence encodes CASTPSNNQPQHF.

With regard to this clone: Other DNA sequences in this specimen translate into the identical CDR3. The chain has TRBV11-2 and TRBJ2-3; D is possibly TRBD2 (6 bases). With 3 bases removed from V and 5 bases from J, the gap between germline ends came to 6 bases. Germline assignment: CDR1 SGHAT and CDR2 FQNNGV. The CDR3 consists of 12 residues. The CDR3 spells CASSLGGDTQYF. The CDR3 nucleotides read TGTGCCAGCAGCTTGGGAGGAGATACGCAGTATTTT.